This TCR beta chain was found in a study of T cells in Graves' hyperthyroidism and ophthalmopathy. This clonotype was found many times. V lost 4 bases to trimming and J lost 5 bases, with 17 bases between them. The germline gives CDR1 MDHEN, CDR2 SYDVKM. The length of the CDR3 is 15 residues. Amplified TCR beta CDR3 regions derived from RNA transcripts. A set of HTBI primers served as the primers for a first-round RT-PCR of the TCR CDR3. TCRdb fed the multiplex PCR reads into MiXCR, producing one record per CDR3 protein. Here the sample spans fewer than 300,000 distinct CDR3 sequences, 13% to 15% being singletons. Patients aged 18 to 65 had newly diagnosed hyperthyroidism that had lasted under 2 months. Diagnoses used clinical symptoms, serum thyroxine and TRAb, thyroid ultrasound and orbital computed tomography. The sample of blood was obtained at first hyperthyroidism diagnosis (before any ophthalmopathy symptoms). The source of the PBMCs was less than 12 ml of fresh peripheral blood.

The sample taken for sequencing was blood. The chain uses TRBV28 and TRBJ1-1; maybe TRBD1 (5 bases). This TCR came from a woman between 45 and 65 years old with Graves' hyperthyroidism that later progressed to Graves' ophthalmopathy. The CDR3 loop reads CASSSYSRGGTEAFF. In nucleotides, the CDR3 is TGTGCCAGCAGTTCCTACTCCCGGGGGGGGACTGAAGCTTTCTTT.